The T cell receptor (beta chain) under discussion was sequenced for a study of shared clonotypes between healthy human individuals. Study at large: A few men and two women, aged 18 to 49, were donors. Regarding the study as a whole: Naive CD4 clonotypes overlapped across a few donors at about 5.3%. Sorted-subset sequencing was shown by rarefaction to be incomplete despite large depth.

The CDR3 runs to 13 residues. Trimming cost V 6 bases and J 2 bases; bases outside gene matches: 6. Germline assignment: CDR1 SQVTM and CDR2 ANQGSEA. Authors' analysis steps: ImmunoSEQ junction-only sequences lacked quality scores, so their filtering differed. Clones were sequenced by immunoSEQ multiplex PCR, and TCRdb holds only the in-frame ones, with some missing. The V and J calls and clone size are taken from that table; D and trimming were inferred from the DNA. The table has about 2 million clones, roughly 94% seen once; the top ten hold about 1.1%. Naive CD8 populations comprised CD45RO-negative cells positively selected for CCR7, excluding terminally differentiated effector memory CD45RA+ cells. Turning to this clone: What it recognizes is unknown.

Sequenced input: naive CD8+ T cells sorted from blood. The chain couples TRBV29-1 to TRBJ2-7; 8 bases map to TRBD2. This TCR was recovered from a man aged 18-30 years in good health. The chain's CDR3 is CSVLSGATYEQYF. In nucleotides, the CDR3 is TGCAGCGTCCTTAGCGGGGCCACCTACGAGCAGTACTTC.